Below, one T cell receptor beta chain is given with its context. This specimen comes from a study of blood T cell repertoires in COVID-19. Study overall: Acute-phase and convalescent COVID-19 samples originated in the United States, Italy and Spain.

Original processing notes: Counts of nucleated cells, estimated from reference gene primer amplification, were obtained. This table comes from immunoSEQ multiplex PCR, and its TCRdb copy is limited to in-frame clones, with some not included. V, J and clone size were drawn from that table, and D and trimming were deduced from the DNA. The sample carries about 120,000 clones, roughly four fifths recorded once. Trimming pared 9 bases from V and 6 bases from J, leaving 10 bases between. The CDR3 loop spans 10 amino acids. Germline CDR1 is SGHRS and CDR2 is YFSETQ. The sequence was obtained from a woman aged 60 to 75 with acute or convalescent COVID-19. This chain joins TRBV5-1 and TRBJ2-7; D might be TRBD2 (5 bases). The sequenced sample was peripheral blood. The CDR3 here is CATSLGEQYF. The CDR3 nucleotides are TGCGCCACCTCACTAGGCGAGCAGTACTTC. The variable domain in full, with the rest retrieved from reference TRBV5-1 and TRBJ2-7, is KAGVTQTPRYLIKTRGQQVTLSCSPISGHRSVSWYQQTPGQGLQFLFEYFSETQRNKGNFPGRFSGRQFSNSRSEMNVSTLELGDSALYLCATSLGEQYFGPGTRLTVT.